These 9 T cell receptor beta chains came from one sample sequenced in a study of human T cells and chemical hapten exposure (dated by TCRdb to the early 2020s). In light of the paper, this sample's time point label describes: pre-sensitization, week 0. According to the study, the label for this sample's treatment or condition signals: therapeutic diphenylcyclopropenone sensitization with weekly scalp DPC. Receptor amplification or capture employed RACE. This sample was sequenced with a NextSeq 500. In-frame beta chains were kept once TCRdb had trimmed the public reads at Q25 with fastp and called clones with MiXCR. Each record represents a unique CDR3 protein, reported with the most common genes and DNA among its rows. Within this sample are fewer than 300,000 distinct CDR3 sequences, with more than 6.5% of them counted one time only. Clones ranked in the top ten supply approximately 2.2% of the sample.

Here the sequenced sample was whole blood, taken in connection with sensitization to the hapten diphenylcyclopropenone (DPC). The source is a woman between 40 and 55 years old with alopecia areata. Some clones in this sample may be carry-over from other donors' samples.

J is TRBJ1-1 and V is TRBV27; D uncertain. Per the germline V gene, CDR1 is MNHEY and CDR2 is SMNVEV (reference sequence). V lost 4 bases and J lost 5, with 14 bases in between. The CDR3 covers 14 residues. The CDR3 here is CASSSVTGRTEAFF. The CDR3 nucleotides are TGTGCCAGCAGTTCGGTCACCGGGAGGACTGAAGCTTTCTTT.

In DNA, the CDR3 is TGTGCCAGCAGCTCCCACCGCGGTACGCAGTATTTT. It specifies CASSSHRGTQYF. The rearrangement links TRBV7-3 to TRBJ2-3; D unclear. The V gene lost 4 bases and the J gene lost 8 bases, with 10 bases spanning the gap. The germline CDR1 and CDR2 sequences are SGHTA and FQGTGA. This CDR3 is 12 amino acids long.

This chain links TRBV12-3 or TRBV12-4 with TRBJ2-1; 7 bases fit TRBD2. Trimming at V came to 6 bases and at J to 5 bases, leaving 10 bases not matched to a gene. This CDR3 region has 15 residues. The CDR3 protein is CASRGRASGNNEQFF. The CDR3 DNA reads as TGTGCCAGCAGGGGCAGGGCTAGCGGAAACAATGAGCAGTTCTTC.

This clonotype has a handful of counts. CDR3 amino acids: CSVEGGSTGAYNEQFF. CDR3 in DNA: TGCAGCGTTGAAGGAGGATCCACCGGGGCCTACAATGAGCAGTTCTTC. The genes are TRBV29-1 and TRBJ2-1, with a tentative D call TRBD2 (5 bases). The germline V gene encodes CDR1 SQVTM and CDR2 ANQGSEA. Trimming left V 1 base short and J 2 bases short, with 15 bases between. The CDR3 extends over 16 amino acids.

This clonotype was counted at least ten times. The chain employs TRBV27 and TRBJ2-7, with 9 bases that match TRBD1. CDR1 is MNHEY, CDR2 SMNVEV, per germline (reference sequence). Trimming at V came to 5 bases and at J to 7 bases, leaving 12 bases not matched to a gene. The length of the CDR3 is 15 residues. The CDR3 loop reads CASSAPGTGQREQYF. For the CDR3, the DNA is TGTGCCAGCAGTGCCCCCGGGACAGGGCAGAGAGAGCAGTACTTC.

The chain uses TRBV7-9 and TRBJ1-1; D is ambiguous. Germline CDR1 and CDR2: SEHNR and FQNEAQ (reference sequence). The CDR3 spans 14 residues. With 3 bases removed from V and 0 bases from J, the gap between germline ends came to 8 bases. CDR3 coding DNA: TGTGCCAGCAGCTTTAGCGGAATGAACACTGAAGCTTTCTTT. It translates to CASSFSGMNTEAFF. Full variable domain (remainder filled in from reference TRBV7-9 and TRBJ1-1): DTGVSQNPRHKITKRGQNVTFRCDPISEHNRLYWYRQTLGQGPEFLTYFQNEAQLEKSRLLSDRFSAERPKGSFSTLEIQRTEQGDSAMYLCASSFSGMNTEAFFGQGTRLTVV.

In this sample, this clonotype turned up a few times. The rearrangement uses TRBV12-3 or TRBV12-4 and TRBJ2-1; a possible D gene is TRBD2 (6 bases). The CDR3 consists of 14 residues. V lost 7 bases, J lost 8 bases, and 18 bases lay in between. Here the CDR3 DNA reads TGTGCCAGCACCCCCCCGGCGGGGCTTTATGAGCAGTTCTTC. Amino acids: CASTPPAGLYEQFF.

The chain employs TRBV28 and TRBJ2-5, with 9 nucleotides matching TRBD2. The CDR3 loop spans 15 amino acids. Germline V gene lookup returns CDR1 MDHEN and CDR2 SYDVKM. J was trimmed by 6 bases and V by 2 bases; bases with no gene match: 7. CDR3 in DNA: TGTGCCAGCAGTTTACCTCGCGCGGGAGGGCAGACCCAGTACTTC. Translating it yields CASSLPRAGGQTQYF.

This chain joins TRBV11-3 and TRBJ2-5, with D unclear. The CDR3 has 14 amino acids. V was shortened by 3 bases and J by 5 bases, with 13 bases between the two germline ends. Germline V lookup: CDR1 SGHNT, CDR2 YENEEA. CDR3 region: CASSLGSGRETQYF. Here the CDR3 DNA reads TGTGCCAGCAGCTTGGGCTCCGGTCGGGAGACCCAGTACTTC.